This T cell receptor (beta chain) was retrieved from a study of cytomegalovirus exposure and HLA in healthy donors. General study results and limits: When analyzed later, a missense DCLRE1C variant was found to be linked to TCR beta V- and J-gene trimming. When the data were analyzed later, several of the most significant clusters appeared to be linked to common viral pathogens. Excluded were some V segments that proved indistinguishable, including TRBV6-2 and TRBV6-3.

It was with 60 Vbeta and 13 Jbeta primers that the PCR ran. Libraries were prepared by immunoSEQ multiplex PCR; TCRdb keeps only in-frame clonotypes and omits some of them. This table holds about 200,000 clones, approximately 70% found once. In its sample, this clone was seen once. The antigen is not known. This CDR3 comprises 15 residues. Looked up from germline, CDR1 is MGHDK and CDR2 is SYGVNS. Trimming at V came to 2 bases and at J to 4 bases, leaving 4 bases not matched to a gene. This sequence was found in a woman aged 25-40 years in good health and CMV-seronegative. The chain recombines TRBV25-1 with TRBJ2-7; 11 nucleotides match TRBD2. What was sequenced was PBMCs. The CDR3: CASSESGTSGYEQYF. The CDR3 DNA reads TGTGCCAGCAGTGAAAGTGGGACTAGCGGTTACGAGCAGTACTTC.